This TCR beta chain stems from a study of blood T cells in healthy people across ages. This clonotype was found a few times. Every donor provided approximately 10 milliliters of peripheral blood. The CDR3 loop spans 19 amino acids. A second roughly 6 to 12 cycle PCR used barcoded and J-beta primers. TCRdb reprocessed the 5' RACE reads with MiXCR, giving one entry per CDR3 protein. Of around 710,000 distinct CDR3 sequences listed, 35% to 45% are singletons. Sequencing input: blood. This chain joins TRBV21-1 and TRBJ2-4; the table's D call, TRBD2, has no DNA check behind it. TRBV21-1 is termed a pseudogene. This clonotype originated in a woman in her sixties in good health. The CDR3 nucleotides read TGTGCCAGCAGCAAACGGGACCCGGGACTAGCAAGGGTCAAAAACATTCAGTACTTC. As protein: CASSKRDPGLARVKNIQYF.